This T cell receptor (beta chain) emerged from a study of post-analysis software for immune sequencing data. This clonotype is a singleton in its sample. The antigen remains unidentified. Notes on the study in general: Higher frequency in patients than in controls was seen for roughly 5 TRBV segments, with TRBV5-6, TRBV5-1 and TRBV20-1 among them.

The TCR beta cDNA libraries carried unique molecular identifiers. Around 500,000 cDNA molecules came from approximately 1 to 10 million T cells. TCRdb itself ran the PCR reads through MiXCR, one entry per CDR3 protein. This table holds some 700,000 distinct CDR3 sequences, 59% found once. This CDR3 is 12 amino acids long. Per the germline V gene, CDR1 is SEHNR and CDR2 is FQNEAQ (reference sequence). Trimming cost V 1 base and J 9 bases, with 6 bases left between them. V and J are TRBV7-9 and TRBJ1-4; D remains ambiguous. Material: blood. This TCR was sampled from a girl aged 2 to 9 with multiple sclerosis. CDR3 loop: CASSLGAQKLFF. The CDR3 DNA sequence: TGTGCCAGCAGCTTAGGGGCCCAAAAACTGTTTTTT.